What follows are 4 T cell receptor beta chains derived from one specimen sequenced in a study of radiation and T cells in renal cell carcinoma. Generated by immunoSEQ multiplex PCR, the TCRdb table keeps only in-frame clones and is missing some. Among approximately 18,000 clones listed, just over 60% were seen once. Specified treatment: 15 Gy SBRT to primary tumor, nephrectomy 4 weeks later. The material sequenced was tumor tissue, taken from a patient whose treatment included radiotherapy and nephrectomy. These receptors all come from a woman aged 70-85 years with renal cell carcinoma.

The CDR3 region is CASSLGAGGTYEQYF. DNA for the CDR3: TGTGCCAGCAGCTTGGGGGCAGGGGGTACCTACGAGCAGTACTTC. The chain combines TRBV5-5 with TRBJ2-7; 7 bases align to TRBD1. The CDR3 sequence is 15 residues long. Germline values: CDR1 SGHKS, CDR2 YYEKEE (reference sequence). The V gene end was trimmed by 0 bases and the J gene end by 2 bases; junction bases not matched to a gene: 5. Complete variable domain (other parts from reference TRBV5-5 and TRBJ2-7): DAGVTQSPTHLIKTRGQQVTLRCSPISGHKSVSWYQQVLGQGPQFIFQYYEKEERGRGNFPDRFSARQFPNYSSELNVNALLLGDSALYLCASSLGAGGTYEQYFGPGTRLTVT.

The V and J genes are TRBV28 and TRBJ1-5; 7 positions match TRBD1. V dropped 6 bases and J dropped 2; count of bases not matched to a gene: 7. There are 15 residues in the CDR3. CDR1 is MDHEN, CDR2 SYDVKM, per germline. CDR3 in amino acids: CASRRDRLGNQPQHF. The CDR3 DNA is TGTGCCAGCAGACGGGACAGATTGGGCAATCAGCCCCAGCATTTT.

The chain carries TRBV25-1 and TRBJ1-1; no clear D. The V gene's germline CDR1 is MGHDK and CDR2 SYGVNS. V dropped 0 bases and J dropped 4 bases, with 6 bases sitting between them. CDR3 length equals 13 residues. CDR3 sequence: CASSEYIFTEAFF. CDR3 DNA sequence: TGTGCCAGCAGTGAATATATCTTCACTGAAGCTTTCTTT.

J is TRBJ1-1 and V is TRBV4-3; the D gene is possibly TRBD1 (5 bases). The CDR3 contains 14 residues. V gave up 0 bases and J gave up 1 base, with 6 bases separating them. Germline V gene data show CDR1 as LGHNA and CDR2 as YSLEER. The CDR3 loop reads CASSQEGQNTEAFF. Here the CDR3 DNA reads TGCGCCAGCAGCCAAGAAGGACAGAACACTGAAGCTTTCTTT.